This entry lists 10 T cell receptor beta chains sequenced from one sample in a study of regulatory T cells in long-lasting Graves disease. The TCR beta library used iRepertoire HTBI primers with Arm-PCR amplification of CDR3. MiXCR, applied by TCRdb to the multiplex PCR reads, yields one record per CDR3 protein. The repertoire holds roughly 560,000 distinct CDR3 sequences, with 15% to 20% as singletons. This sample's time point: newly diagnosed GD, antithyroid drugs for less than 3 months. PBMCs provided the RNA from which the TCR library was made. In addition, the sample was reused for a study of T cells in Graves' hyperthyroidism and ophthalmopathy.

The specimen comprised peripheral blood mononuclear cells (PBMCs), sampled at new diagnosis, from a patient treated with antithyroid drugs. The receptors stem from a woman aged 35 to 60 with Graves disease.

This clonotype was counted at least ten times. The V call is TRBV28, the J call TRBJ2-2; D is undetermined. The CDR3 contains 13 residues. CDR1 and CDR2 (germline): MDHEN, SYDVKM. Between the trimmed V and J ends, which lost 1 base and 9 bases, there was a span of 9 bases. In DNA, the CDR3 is TGTGCCAGCAGTTTATATAGTCCTAGGGAGCTGTTTTTT. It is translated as CASSLYSPRELFF.

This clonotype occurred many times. The CDR3 reads CASSQGPYLVGGYTF. The CDR3 region has the DNA TGCGCCAGCAGCCAAGGGCCCTATCTCGTGGGTGGCTACACCTTC. V is TRBV4-1 and J is TRBJ1-2; D call uncertain. V shed 1 base and J shed 7 bases, with 16 bases lying between them. The CDR3 totals 15 residues. Germline values: CDR1 MGHRA, CDR2 YSYEKL.

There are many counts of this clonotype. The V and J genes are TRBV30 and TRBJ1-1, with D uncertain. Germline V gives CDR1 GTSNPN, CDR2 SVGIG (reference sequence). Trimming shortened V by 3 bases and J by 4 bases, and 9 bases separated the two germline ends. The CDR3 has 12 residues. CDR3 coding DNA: TGTGCCTGGAGGGTGTTGGTCACTGAAGCTTTCTTT. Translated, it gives CAWRVLVTEAFF.

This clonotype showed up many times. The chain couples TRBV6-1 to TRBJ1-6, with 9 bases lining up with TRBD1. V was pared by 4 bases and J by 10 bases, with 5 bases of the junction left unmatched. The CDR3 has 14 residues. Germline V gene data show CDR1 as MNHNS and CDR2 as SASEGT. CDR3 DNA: TGTGCCAGCAGTGGCGGGACAGGGAGCTCACCCCTCCACTTT. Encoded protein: CASSGGTGSSPLHF.

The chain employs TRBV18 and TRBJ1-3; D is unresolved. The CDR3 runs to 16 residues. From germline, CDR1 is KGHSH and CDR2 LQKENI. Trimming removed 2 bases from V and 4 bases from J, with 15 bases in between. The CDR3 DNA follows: TGTGCCAGCTCACCAGGGATTTTGGTAAAAGGAAACACCATATATTTT. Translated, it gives CASSPGILVKGNTIYF. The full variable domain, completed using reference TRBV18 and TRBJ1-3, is NAGVMQNPRHLVRRRGQEARLRCSPMKGHSHVYWYRQLPEEGLKFMVYLQKENIIDESGMPKERFSAEFPKEGPSILRIQQVVRGDSAAYFCASSPGILVKGNTIYFGEGSWLTVV.

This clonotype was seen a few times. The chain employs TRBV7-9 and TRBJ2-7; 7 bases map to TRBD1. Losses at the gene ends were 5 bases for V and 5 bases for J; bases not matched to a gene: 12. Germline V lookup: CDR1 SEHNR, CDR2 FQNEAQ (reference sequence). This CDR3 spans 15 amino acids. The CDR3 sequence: CASSLADRAVDEQYF. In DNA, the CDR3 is TGTGCCAGCAGCCTCGCCGACAGGGCTGTCGACGAGCAGTACTTC. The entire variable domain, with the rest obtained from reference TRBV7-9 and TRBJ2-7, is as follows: DTGVSQNPRHKITKRGQNVTFRCDPISEHNRLYWYRQTLGQGPEFLTYFQNEAQLEKSRLLSDRFSAERPKGSFSTLEIQRTEQGDSAMYLCASSLADRAVDEQYFGPGTRLTVT.

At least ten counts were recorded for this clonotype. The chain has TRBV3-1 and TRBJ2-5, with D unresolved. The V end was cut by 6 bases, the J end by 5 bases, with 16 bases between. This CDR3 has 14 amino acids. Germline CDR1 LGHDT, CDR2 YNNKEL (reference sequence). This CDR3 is CASSSNSLGETQYF. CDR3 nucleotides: TGTGCCAGCAGTAGTAACTCATTGGGGGAGACCCAGTACTTC.

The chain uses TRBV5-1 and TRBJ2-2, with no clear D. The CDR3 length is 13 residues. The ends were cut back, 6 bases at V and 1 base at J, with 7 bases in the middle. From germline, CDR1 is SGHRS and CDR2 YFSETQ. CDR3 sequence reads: CASNFGNTGELFF. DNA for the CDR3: TGCGCCAGCAATTTCGGGAACACCGGGGAGCTGTTTTTT.

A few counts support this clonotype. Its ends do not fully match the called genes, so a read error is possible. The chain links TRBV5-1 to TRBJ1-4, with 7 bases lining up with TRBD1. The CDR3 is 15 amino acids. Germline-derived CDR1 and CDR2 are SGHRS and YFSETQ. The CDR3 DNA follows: TGCGCCAGCCGCTTAACGGGGACAGCTAATGAAAAACTGTTTTTT. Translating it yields CASRLTGTANEKLFF.

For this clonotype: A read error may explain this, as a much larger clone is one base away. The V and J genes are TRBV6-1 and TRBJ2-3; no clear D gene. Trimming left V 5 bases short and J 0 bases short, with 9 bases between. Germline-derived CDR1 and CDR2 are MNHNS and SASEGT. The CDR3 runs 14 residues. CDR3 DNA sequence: TGTGCCAGCAGTACTTACGGGAGCACAGATACGCAGTATTTT. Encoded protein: CASSTYGSTDTQYF.